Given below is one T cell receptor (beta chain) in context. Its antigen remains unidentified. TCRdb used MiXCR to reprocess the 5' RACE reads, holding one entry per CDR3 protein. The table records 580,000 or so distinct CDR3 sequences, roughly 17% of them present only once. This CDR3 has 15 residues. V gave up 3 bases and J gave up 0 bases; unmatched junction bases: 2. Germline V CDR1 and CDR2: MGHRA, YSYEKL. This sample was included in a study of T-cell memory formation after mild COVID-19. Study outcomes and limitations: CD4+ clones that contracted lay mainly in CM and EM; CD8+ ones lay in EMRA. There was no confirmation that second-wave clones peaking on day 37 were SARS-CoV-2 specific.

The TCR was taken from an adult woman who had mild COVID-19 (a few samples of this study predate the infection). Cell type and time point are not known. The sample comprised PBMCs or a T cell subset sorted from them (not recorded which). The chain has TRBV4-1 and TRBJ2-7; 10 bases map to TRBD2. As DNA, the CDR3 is TGCGCCAGCAGCCAGAGCGGGGGGGCCTCCTACGAGCAGTACTTC. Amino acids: CASSQSGGASYEQYF.